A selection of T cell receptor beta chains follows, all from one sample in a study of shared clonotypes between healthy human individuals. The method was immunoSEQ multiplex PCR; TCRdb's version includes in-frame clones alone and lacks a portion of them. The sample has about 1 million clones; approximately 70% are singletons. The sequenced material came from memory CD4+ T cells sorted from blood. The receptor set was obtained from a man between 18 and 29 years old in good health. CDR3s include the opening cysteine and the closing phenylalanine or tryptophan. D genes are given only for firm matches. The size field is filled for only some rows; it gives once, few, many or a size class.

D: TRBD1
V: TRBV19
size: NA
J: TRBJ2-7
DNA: TGTGCCAGTAGTCATCCCACAGGGGCCGAGCAGTACTTC
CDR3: CASSHPTGAEQYF

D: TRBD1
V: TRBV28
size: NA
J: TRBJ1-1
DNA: TGTGCCAGCGGCTACAGGGGGCTCACTGAAGCTTTCTTT
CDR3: CASGYRGLTEAFF

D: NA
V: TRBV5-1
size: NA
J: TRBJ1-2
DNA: TGCGCCAGCAGCTTAGGACAGCCCCAAGGCTACACCTTC
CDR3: CASSLGQPQGYTF

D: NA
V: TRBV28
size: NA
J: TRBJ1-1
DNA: TGTGCCAGCAGTTTAAGGTCTGAAGCTTTCTTT
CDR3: CASSLRSEAFF

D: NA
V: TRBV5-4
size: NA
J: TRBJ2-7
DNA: TGTGCCAGCAGCTTGGGTGGTAGCTTCGGCGAGCAGTACTTC
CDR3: CASSLGGSFGEQYF

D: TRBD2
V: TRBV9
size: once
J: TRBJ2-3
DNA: TGTGCCAGCAGCGGTCTGGGAGGGGCACTCGGCACAGATACGCAGTATTTT
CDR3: CASSGLGGALGTDTQYF

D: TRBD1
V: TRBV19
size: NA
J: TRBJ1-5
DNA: TGTGCCAGTAGTCCGACAGGGGGAAGGGGCAATCAGCCCCAGCATTTT
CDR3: CASSPTGGRGNQPQHF

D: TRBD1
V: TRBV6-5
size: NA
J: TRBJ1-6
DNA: TGTGCCAGCAGTAATCCCCGGGACAGAAAGGCACCCCTCCACTTT
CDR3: CASSNPRDRKAPLHF

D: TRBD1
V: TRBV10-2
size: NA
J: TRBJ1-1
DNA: TGCGCCAGCCGACAGGGCGTCAAGAGCACTGAAGCTTTCTTT
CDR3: CASRQGVKSTEAFF

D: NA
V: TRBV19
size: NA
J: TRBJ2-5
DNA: TGTGCCAGTAGTGAGAACCTTCGGGAGACCCAGTACTTC
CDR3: CASSENLRETQYF

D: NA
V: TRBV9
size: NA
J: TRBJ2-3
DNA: TGTGCCAGCAGCGTAGTAACCGATACGCAGTATTTT
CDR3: CASSVVTDTQYF

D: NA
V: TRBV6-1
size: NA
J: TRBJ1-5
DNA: TGTGCCAGCAGTGAAATCGTTCAGCCCCAGCATTTT
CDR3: CASSEIVQPQHF

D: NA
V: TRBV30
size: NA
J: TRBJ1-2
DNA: TGTGCCTGGAGCCCGACCCTTTTCGGCTACACCTTC
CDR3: CAWSPTLFGYTF

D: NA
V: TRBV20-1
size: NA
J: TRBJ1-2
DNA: TGCAGTGCTAGCGGTTACTATGGCTACACCTTC
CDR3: CSASGYYGYTF

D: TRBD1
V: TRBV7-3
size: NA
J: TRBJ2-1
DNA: TGTGCCAGCAGCTTAGGGACAGGGTACGATGAGCAGTTCTTC
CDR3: CASSLGTGYDEQFF

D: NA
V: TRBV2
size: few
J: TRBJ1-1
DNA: TGTGCCAGCAGTGTAACAGGGAACACTGAAGCTTTCTTT
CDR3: CASSVTGNTEAFF

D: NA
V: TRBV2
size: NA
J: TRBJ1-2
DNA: TGTGCCAGCAGGGAAGACTCCAACTATGGCTACACCTTC
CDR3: CASREDSNYGYTF

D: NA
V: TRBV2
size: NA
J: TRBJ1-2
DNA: TGTGCCAGCAGTGAATCGGGGAACTATGGCTACACCTTC
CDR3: CASSESGNYGYTF

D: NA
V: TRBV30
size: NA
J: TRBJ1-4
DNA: TGTGCCTGGAGTCCCTCCAGGGTATGGGATGAAAAACTGTTTTTT
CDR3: CAWSPSRVWDEKLFF

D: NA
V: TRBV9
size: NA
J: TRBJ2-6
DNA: TGTGCCAGCAGCCCTCATTTGGGGGCCAACGTCCTGACTTTC
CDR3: CASSPHLGANVLTF

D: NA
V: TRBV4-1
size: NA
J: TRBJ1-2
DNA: TGCGCCAGCAGCCAAGCCCCGGGCCCCTATGGCTACACCTTC
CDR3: CASSQAPGPYGYTF

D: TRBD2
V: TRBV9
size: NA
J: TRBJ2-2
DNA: TGTGCCAGCAGCGTGGGACTAGCGGCCCCGGGGGAGCTGTTTTTT
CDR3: CASSVGLAAPGELFF

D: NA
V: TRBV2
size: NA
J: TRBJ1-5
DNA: TGTGCCAGCAGTGAAGAGGGCAGCTATAGCAATCAGCCCCAGCATTTT
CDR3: CASSEEGSYSNQPQHF

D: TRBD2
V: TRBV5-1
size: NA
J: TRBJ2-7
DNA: TGCGCCAGCAGCTGGGCGGGAGTGGGTAACTACGAGCAGTACTTC
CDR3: CASSWAGVGNYEQYF